The sequence of this T cell receptor beta chain was determined in a study of CD8 T cells in ankylosing spondylitis (TCRdb year 2017). Study-level background: To find TCR variants linked to disease, the study profiled T cell receptor beta repertoires in ankylosing spondylitis patients and healthy donors. The full study cohort was made up of 20 to 25 ankylosing spondylitis patients and over 90 healthy donors. Peripheral blood samples were taken, and synovial fluid was additionally collected from ankylosing spondylitis patients. General findings and caveats noted by the study authors: The disease-linked clones were reported as significantly enriched in matched synovial fluid samples from ankylosing spondylitis patients. A CD8+ phenotype was shown by the disease-linked clones, which were found at relatively low frequencies in peripheral blood. Blood from ankylosing spondylitis patients appeared to be characterized by a TCR beta motif made up of several highly homologous amino acid variants. Some TCR beta motif variants had previously been reported in synovial fluid and blood of reactive arthritis patients, which suggested common disease-initiation mechanisms.

The junction carries 18 bases between V and J, which are trimmed by 8 bases and 8 bases respectively. The germline V gene (reference sequence) supplies CDR1 LNHNV and CDR2 YYDKDF. Inclusive of the bounding cysteine and phenylalanine, the CDR3 is 14 residues long. CDR3 DNA is the only sequence kept; it has 42 bases, read in frame from the first base. The data were produced on an Illumina HiSeq 2500. Quantitative 5'-RACE with molecular barcodes was the method used to prepare the TCR beta libraries. The paper's processing steps were these. Disease-linked TCR variants were identified with a new computational method built on a probabilistic model of VDJ rearrangement. Using fastp at Q25 and MiXCR, TCRdb reprocessed the public reads and kept productive beta chains. Each entry merges the rows of one CDR3 protein and shows their most common DNA and genes. TCRdb's processing, not the study's, gives the V and J calls here. The sample data list some 800,000 distinct CDR3 sequences, and approximately 12% of these were observed just once. Jointly, the top ten make up 0.51% of the sample.

With regard to this clonotype: Its antigen is not yet known. No much larger clonotype is one base removed from it; base qualities were not supplied.

This sequence originates from a male donor with ankylosing spondylitis. The V and J genes are TRBV15 and TRBJ2-2; the D gene assignment is ambiguous. The material sequenced was blood, either unsorted or a sorted T cell fraction (not recorded which). The sequenced DNA is TGTGCCACCCGGAGCTTAAAAGGAGTGGGGGAGCTGTTTTTT. It is translated as CATRSLKGVGELFF.